The following is a T cell receptor (beta chain) sequence with its context. What this receptor recognizes is not known. No base quality values were provided; no much bigger clone lies one nucleotide off. This specimen comes from a study of T cell responses to AZD1222 COVID-19 vaccine (dated by TCRdb to the early 2020s). Study-level background: TCR sequencing covered fewer than 250 trial participants: 200 to 220 given two doses of AZD1222 and around 25 given two doses of MenACWY control vaccine. Trial participants were enrolled by age into subgroups of 18-55, 56-69 and 70-plus years, and about 150, 27 and 61 TCR-sequenced participants, respectively, were included in these subgroups.

Results and caveats for the whole study, not just this receptor: In the small 56-69-year group, the increase in depth fell short of significance, most likely because of low power. Conclusions about previously exposed vaccinees are limited, since just 6 or 7 AZD1222 recipients were seropositive for SARS-CoV-2 at baseline. Participants were mostly white British and included more females than males, and it was suggested by the authors that clonal diversity may have been underestimated. Because no day 14 peak-response samples were available, the repertoires could be characterized only after the peak T cell response. Epitopes outside the regions mutated in the B.1.351 and B.1.1.7 variants were reportedly recognized by nearly half of the unique spike-specific TCRs. CD4 TCRs associated with the vaccine covered the entire spike protein, and the dominant responses were in regions 160-218 and 743-854. Spike-specific TCR breadth and depth rose significantly after two AZD1222 doses compared with day 0 and with MenACWY recipients.

Explained via the paper, the time point label denotes: about 28 days (+/-7) after the second vaccine dose. AZD1222 recipients with second doses at about 4 weeks or about 12 weeks were pooled, because spike-specific TCR depth and breadth did not differ between schedules. The vaccinee samples were drawn from two UK trials, COV001 and COV002, one of which was a single-blind randomized controlled phase 2/3 trial testing AZD1222 (ChAdOx1 nCoV-19) in healthy adults. For TCRbeta chain sequencing, PBMC samples were collected from trial participants at day 0 and at day 28 after the second dose. The CDR3 regions of human TCRbeta chains were subjected to immunosequencing. In the source study's methods: TCRs in the repertoires were compared against a reference library of SARS-CoV-2-specific TCRs that had been generated with the MIRA antigen-specificity platform. Breadth meant the fraction of unique TCRs that were SARS-CoV-2-associated, whereas depth meant the fraction of total T cells that were SARS-CoV-2-associated. Using the MIRA data, every spike-specific TCR was mapped to the spike region that the TCR reacted to and assigned to either a CD4 or a CD8 class. Log10-transformed breadth and depth values were compared by one-way ANOVA with Sidak's multiple comparisons tests. TCRdb mirrors the immuneACCESS table, restricted to in-frame sequences. Some clones are absent from its copies; in checked studies, under half trace to an unresolved V gene, and the reason for the others is unknown. V and J calls and clone size are given by that table; D and trimming were obtained from the DNA. The sample data list more than 5,000 clones, and 80% to 90% of these were observed just once. The biggest ten clones account for approximately 15% of the sample.

Based on the germline V gene, the CDR1 and CDR2 sequences are SQVTM and ANQGSEA. The CDR3 spans 15 residues, from the cysteine through the phenylalanine. The retained sequence is limited to the CDR3, 45 bases, with the frame set at the first base. Germline trimming: 6 bases from V, 5 bases from J; junction bases outside gene matches: 6. This sequence was found in an adult who received the AZD1222 COVID-19 vaccine. The V gene is TRBV29-1 and the J gene is TRBJ2-2; 13 junctional bases match TRBD2. The starting material was peripheral blood, obtained 28 days after the second AZD1222 dose. In nucleotides, the sequence is TGCAGCGTGACACTAGCGGGAGGGAGTACCGGGGAGCTGTTTTTT. This codes for CSVTLAGGSTGELFF.